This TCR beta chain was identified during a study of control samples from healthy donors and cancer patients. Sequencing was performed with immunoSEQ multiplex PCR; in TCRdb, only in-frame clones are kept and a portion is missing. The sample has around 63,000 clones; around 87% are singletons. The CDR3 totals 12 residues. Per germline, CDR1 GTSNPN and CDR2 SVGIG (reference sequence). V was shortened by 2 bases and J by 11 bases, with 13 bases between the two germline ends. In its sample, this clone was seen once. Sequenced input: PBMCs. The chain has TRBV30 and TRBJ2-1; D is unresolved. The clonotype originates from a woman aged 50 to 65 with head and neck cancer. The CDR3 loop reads CAWSPDGQKQFF. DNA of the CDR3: TGTGCCTGGAGTCCGGACGGTCAGAAGCAGTTCTTC.